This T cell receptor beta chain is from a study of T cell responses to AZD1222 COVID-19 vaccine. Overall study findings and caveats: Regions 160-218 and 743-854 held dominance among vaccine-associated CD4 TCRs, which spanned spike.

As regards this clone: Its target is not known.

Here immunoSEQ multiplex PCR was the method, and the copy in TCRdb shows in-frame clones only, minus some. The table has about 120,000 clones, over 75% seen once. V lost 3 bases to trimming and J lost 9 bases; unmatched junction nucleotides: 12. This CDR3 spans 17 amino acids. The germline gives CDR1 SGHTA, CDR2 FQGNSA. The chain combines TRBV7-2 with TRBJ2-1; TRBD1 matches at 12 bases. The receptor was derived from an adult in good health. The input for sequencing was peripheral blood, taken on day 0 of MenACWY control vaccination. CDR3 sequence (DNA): TGTGCCAGCAGCTTGAACCGGGACAGGGGGCTTGTAGGTGAGCAGTTCTTC. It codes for CASSLNRDRGLVGEQFF.